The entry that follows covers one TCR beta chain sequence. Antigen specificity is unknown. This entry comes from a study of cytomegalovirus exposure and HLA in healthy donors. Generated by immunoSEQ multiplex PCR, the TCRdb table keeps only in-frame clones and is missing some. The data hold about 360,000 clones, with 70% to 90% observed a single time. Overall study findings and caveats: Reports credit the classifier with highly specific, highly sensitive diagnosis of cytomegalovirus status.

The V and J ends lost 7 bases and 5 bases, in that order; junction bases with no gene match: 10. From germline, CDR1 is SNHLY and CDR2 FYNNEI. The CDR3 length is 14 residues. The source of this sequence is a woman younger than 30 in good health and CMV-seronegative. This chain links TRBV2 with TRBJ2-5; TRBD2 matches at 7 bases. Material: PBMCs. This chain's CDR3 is CASNPSGGRETQYF. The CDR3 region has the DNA TGTGCCAGCAACCCCTCGGGGGGTCGGGAGACCCAGTACTTC.